This T cell receptor (beta chain) appears in the sequencing data of a study of CD8+ T cells in alopecia areata. Study-wide context: Oral tofacitinib (5 to 10 mg twice daily) was administered to treated patients. Dosing with tofacitinib proceeded for 6 to 18 months, followed by 6 months off drug.

Study-wide results and limits: Scalp sample sequencing also detects resident alphabeta T cells of normal skin.

RNA extraction was followed by reverse transcription into cDNA, which acted as the sequencing template. The method was immunoSEQ multiplex PCR; TCRdb's version includes in-frame clones alone and lacks a portion of them. The sample includes 180,000 or so clones, roughly 60% seen only once; the top ten take under 2%. Sampling of alopecia areata patients yielded lesional scalp punch biopsies as well as peripheral blood. For this clone: Its specificity is not known.

This TCR was sampled from a human donor with alopecia areata. The sample consisted of CD4+ T cells sorted from blood, taken at week 0.

CDR3 sequence (DNA): TGCAGCGTTGGGGTACAGACTAACACTGAAGCTTTCTTT. Its protein is CSVGVQTNTEAFF. This chain uses TRBV29-1 with TRBJ1-1, with D hard to call. V was pared by 4 bases and J by 2 bases, with 11 bases between. CDR1 is SQVTM, CDR2 ANQGSEA, per germline. The CDR3 covers 13 residues.